The rows below give T cell receptor beta chains drawn from one sample of a study of Ad26.COV2.S vaccination and SARS-CoV-2 variants. Using immunoSEQ multiplex PCR, the repertoire was profiled, and TCRdb retains in-frame clones only, with some absent. The sample holds about 390,000 clones, about nine tenths seen once. The sequencing here drew on peripheral blood, taken in a trial of Ad26.COV2.S vaccine versus placebo. These TCRs come from a person between 18 and 59 years old who received the Ad26.COV2.S COVID-19 vaccine or a placebo. The CDR3 runs from the conserved cysteine through the conserved F or W. D genes are given only for firm matches. Clone size, where shown, is once, few, many, or a class for clones that have expanded.

J | size | D | V | DNA | CDR3
TRBJ2-2 | . | . | TRBV27 | TGTGCCAGCAGTTTTGCAGCGAACACCGGGGAGCTGTTTTTT | CASSFAANTGELFF
TRBJ1-1 | . | TRBD1 | TRBV19 | TGTGCCAGTAGTAACAGGGGTAGTGGCACTGAAGCTTTCTTT | CASSNRGSGTEAFF
TRBJ2-4 | . | . | TRBV6-1 | TGTGCCAGCAGTGGACGAACCAGGCAAAACATTCAGTACTTC | CASSGRTRQNIQYF
TRBJ2-1 | . | . | TRBV7-9 | TGTGCCAGCAGCTTGGCGCCTAACAATGAGCAGTTCTTC | CASSLAPNNEQFF
TRBJ1-5 | . | TRBD1 | TRBV10-3 | TGTGCCATCAGTGCGGGACAGGAAAATCAGCCCCAGCATTTT | CAISAGQENQPQHF
TRBJ1-1 | . | . | TRBV6-2/TRBV6-3 | TGTGCCAGCAGTCACAGAGGGGGAAACACTGAAGCTTTCTTT | CASSHRGGNTEAFF
TRBJ2-3 | . | . | TRBV11-2 | TGTGCCACCCAGGACCACTCAGATACGCAGTATTTT | CATQDHSDTQYF
TRBJ2-4 | . | . | TRBV3-1/TRBV3-2 | TGTGCCAGCAGCCAAGAGACCAGTAACATTCAGTACTTC | CASSQETSNIQYF
TRBJ1-1 | once | TRBD1 | TRBV5-1 | TGCGCCAGCAGCTTGGCCCCCGGGACAGGGGCTGAAGCTTTCTTT | CASSLAPGTGAEAFF
TRBJ1-2 | . | . | TRBV5-5 | TGTGCCAGCAGCTTTGGATACGGGGATGGCTACACCTTC | CASSFGYGDGYTF
TRBJ2-1 | . | . | TRBV5-1 | TGCGCCAGCACCCCACTGAAGACTAGTGCAGATGAGCAGTTCTTC | CASTPLKTSADEQFF
TRBJ2-5 | . | . | TRBV7-2 | TGTGCCAGCAGCTTATCGGGGGGCCCCCAAGAGACCCAGTACTTC | CASSLSGGPQETQYF
TRBJ2-6 | . | . | TRBV13 | TGTGCCAGCGCAGAGGGCGGATCTCCGGCCAACGTCCTGACTTTC | CASAEGGSPANVLTF
TRBJ2-7 | . | TRBD2 | TRBV4-1 | TGCGCCAGCAGCCAAGTTGGCAGCGGGGGATACGAGCAGTACTTC | CASSQVGSGGYEQYF
TRBJ2-2 | few | TRBD1 | TRBV2 | TGTGCCAGCATGTCGGACAGGGGTACCGGGGAGCTGTTTTTT | CASMSDRGTGELFF
TRBJ1-1 | . | . | TRBV2 | TGTGCCAGCAGCCACGGGAACGGGAACACTGAAGCTTTCTTT | CASSHGNGNTEAFF
TRBJ2-7 | . | TRBD1 | TRBV27 | TGTGCCAGCAGTTTTCTAGGGACAGGGGCCGGCGAGCAGTACTTC | CASSFLGTGAGEQYF
TRBJ1-2 | . | . | TRBV11-2 | TGTGCCAGCAGCTTAGCCGTCGACAGGAACCTTTATGGCTACACCTTC | CASSLAVDRNLYGYTF
TRBJ1-2 | . | . | TRBV12-3/TRBV12-4 | TGTGCCAGCAGTTTAGGCCAAAGCGGCTACACCTTC | CASSLGQSGYTF
TRBJ1-4 | . | . | TRBV13 | TGTGCCAGCAGCTTCGGCGGGGGGAATGAAAAACTGTTTTTT | CASSFGGGNEKLFF
TRBJ1-4 | . | . | TRBV14 | TGTGCCAGCAGCCAAGATTGGGGGGCTACTGAAAAACTGTTTTTT | CASSQDWGATEKLFF
TRBJ2-4 | . | TRBD2 | TRBV29-1 | TGCAGCGTTGGGCTAGCGGGGATAAAGTACTTC | CSVGLAGIKYF
TRBJ2-1 | . | . | TRBV3-1/TRBV3-2 | TGTGCCAGCAGCCAAGATTCGGGGGGCCCCAATGAGCAGTTCTTC | CASSQDSGGPNEQFF
TRBJ1-3 | . | . | TRBV3-1/TRBV3-2 | TGTGCCAGCAGCCAAGATCAGTACTTTGGAAACACCATATATTTT | CASSQDQYFGNTIYF
TRBJ2-2 | once | . | TRBV5-6 | TGTGCCAGCATTACGCAGGGTATTAACACCGGGGAGCTGTTTTTT | CASITQGINTGELFF
TRBJ1-2 | . | . | TRBV29-1 | TGCAGCGCAGGGGCTAACTATGGCTACACCTTC | CSAGANYGYTF
TRBJ2-5 | . | TRBD1 | TRBV7-2 | TGTGCCAGCAGCTTAGGAGGACAGGGTGGGACCCAGTACTTC | CASSLGGQGGTQYF
TRBJ2-1 | . | . | TRBV6-5 | TGTGCCAGCAGTTACGTCCCCAAGTCCTACAATGAGCAGTTCTTC | CASSYVPKSYNEQFF
TRBJ2-7 | . | . | TRBV7-2 | TGTGCCAGCAGCTTAGTCGGCGGTAAAACCTCCTACGAGCAGTACTTC | CASSLVGGKTSYEQYF
TRBJ2-7 | . | . | TRBV19 | TGTGCCAGTAAGGGGACCCAAGGAGGAGTCGAGCAGTACTTC | CASKGTQGGVEQYF
TRBJ1-5 | . | TRBD1 | TRBV19 | TGTGCCAGTAGTACCACAGGGGAGGCTCAGCCCCAGCATTTT | CASSTTGEAQPQHF
TRBJ2-5 | . | TRBD1 | TRBV5-1 | TGCGCCAGCAGCTCGAATACAGGGGCTAGGGAGACCCAGTACTTC | CASSSNTGARETQYF
TRBJ1-3 | . | . | TRBV10-3 | TGTGCCATCATCGGTCTCTATTTT | CAIIGLYF
TRBJ2-3 | once | TRBD2 | TRBV6-5 | TGTGCCAGCAGGTTAGCGGGGGCCGGGACAGATACGCAGTATTTT | CASRLAGAGTDTQYF
TRBJ1-4 | . | . | TRBV5-5 | TGTGCCAGCAGCTTATTTGAGAATACTAATGAAAAACTGTTTTTT | CASSLFENTNEKLFF
TRBJ1-2 | few | TRBD1 | TRBV6-2/TRBV6-3 | TGTGCCAGCAGCCCGACTCGGACAGGGGGCTTCTATGGCTACACCTTC | CASSPTRTGGFYGYTF
TRBJ1-1 | . | . | TRBV10-3 | TGTGCCATCAGTGAGGATGGGGGGGCGTACACTGAAGCTTTCTTT | CAISEDGGAYTEAFF
TRBJ2-3 | . | TRBD2 | TRBV6-5 | TGTGCCAGCAGTACTAGCGGGGCTGGAGATACGCAGTATTTT | CASSTSGAGDTQYF
TRBJ2-6 | . | . | TRBV7-9 | TGTGCCAGCAGCCGATTTTCCGGGGCCAACGTCCTGACTTTC | CASSRFSGANVLTF
TRBJ2-1 | . | . | TRBV20-1 | TGCAGTGCCCACTACAATGAGCAGTTCTTC | CSAHYNEQFF
TRBJ2-5 | . | TRBD2 | TRBV15 | TGTGCCACCAGCACAGGGACTAGCGCTCGAGAGACCCAGTACTTC | CATSTGTSARETQYF
TRBJ1-5 | . | . | TRBV4-2 | TGTGCCAGCAGCCAAGATCAGGGGCTCAATCAGCCCCAGCATTTT | CASSQDQGLNQPQHF